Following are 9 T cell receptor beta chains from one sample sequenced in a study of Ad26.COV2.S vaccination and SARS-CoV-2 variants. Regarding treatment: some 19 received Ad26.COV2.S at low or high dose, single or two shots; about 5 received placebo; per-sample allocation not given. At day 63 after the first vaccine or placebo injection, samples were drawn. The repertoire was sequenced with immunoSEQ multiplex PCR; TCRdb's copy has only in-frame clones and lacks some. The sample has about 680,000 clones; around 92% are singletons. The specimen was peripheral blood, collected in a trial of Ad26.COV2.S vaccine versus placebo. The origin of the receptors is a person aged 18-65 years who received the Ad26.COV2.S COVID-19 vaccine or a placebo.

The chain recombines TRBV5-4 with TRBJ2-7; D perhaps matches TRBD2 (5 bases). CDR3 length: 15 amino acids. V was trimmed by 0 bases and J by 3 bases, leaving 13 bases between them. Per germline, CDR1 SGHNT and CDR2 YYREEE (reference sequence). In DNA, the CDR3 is TGTGCCAGCAGCTTGGATTTAGCGTTGGACTACGAGCAGTACTTC. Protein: CASSLDLALDYEQYF.

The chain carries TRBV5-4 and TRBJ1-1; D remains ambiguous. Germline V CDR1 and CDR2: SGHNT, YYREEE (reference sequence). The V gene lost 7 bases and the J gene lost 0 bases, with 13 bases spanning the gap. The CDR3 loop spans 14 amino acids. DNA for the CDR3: TGTGCCAGCCTCAGGACCCCCCTGAACACTGAAGCTTTCTTT. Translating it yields CASLRTPLNTEAFF.

The CDR3 DNA follows: TGCAGTGCTAGTGACTGGGGCTACACCTTC. It translates to CSASDWGYTF. The chain combines TRBV20-1 with TRBJ1-2, with D unresolved. There are 10 residues in the CDR3. V lost 3 bases and J 8 bases, leaving 7 bases between the germline ends. Germline V gives CDR1 DFQATT, CDR2 SNEGSKA (reference sequence).

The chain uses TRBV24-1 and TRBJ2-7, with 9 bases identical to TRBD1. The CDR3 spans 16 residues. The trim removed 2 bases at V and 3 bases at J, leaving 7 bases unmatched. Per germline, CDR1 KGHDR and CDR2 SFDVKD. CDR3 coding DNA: TGTGCCACCAGTGATTCGACAGGGGGAGGAATCTACGAGCAGTACTTC. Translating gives CATSDSTGGGIYEQYF.

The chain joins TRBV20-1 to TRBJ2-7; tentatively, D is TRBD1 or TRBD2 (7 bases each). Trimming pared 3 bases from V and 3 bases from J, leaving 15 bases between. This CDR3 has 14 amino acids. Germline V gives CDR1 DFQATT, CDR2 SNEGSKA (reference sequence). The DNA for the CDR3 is TGCAGTGCTAGTGGGGGGGGACAGAGCTACGAGCAGTACTTC. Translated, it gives CSASGGGQSYEQYF.

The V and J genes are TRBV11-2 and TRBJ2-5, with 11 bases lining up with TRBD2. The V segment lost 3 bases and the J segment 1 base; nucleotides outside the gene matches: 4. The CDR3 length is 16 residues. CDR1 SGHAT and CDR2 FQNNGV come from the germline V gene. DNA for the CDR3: TGTGCCAGCAGCTTCGGGACTAGCGGAGCCCAAGAGACCCAGTACTTC. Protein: CASSFGTSGAQETQYF.

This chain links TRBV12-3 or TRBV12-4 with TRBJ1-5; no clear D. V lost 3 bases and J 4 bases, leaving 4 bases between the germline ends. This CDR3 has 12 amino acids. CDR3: CASSFENQPQHF. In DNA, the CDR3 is TGTGCCAGCAGTTTTGAGAATCAGCCCCAGCATTTT.

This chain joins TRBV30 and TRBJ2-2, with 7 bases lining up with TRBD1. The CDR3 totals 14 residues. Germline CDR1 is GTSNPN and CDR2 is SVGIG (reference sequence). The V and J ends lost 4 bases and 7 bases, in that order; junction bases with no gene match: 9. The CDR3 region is CAWMKTGSGGELFF. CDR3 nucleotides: TGTGCCTGGATGAAGACAGGGTCGGGCGGGGAGCTGTTTTTT. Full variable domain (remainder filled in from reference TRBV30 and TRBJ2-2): SQTIHQWPATLVQPVGSPLSLECTVEGTSNPNLYWYRQAAGRGLQLLFYSVGIGQISSEVPQNLSASRPQDRQFILSSKKLLLSDSGFYLCAWMKTGSGGELFFGEGSRLTVL.

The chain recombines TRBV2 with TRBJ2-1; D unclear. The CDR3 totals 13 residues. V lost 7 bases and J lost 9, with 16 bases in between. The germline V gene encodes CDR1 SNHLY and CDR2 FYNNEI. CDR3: CASNGGRGSEQFF. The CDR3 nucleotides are TGTGCCAGCAACGGCGGACGTGGCTCTGAGCAGTTCTTC.